A selection of T cell receptor beta chains follows, all from one sample in a study of shared clonotypes between healthy human individuals. Assay: immunoSEQ multiplex PCR; the TCRdb copy retains only in-frame clones and omits some. The sample includes over a million clones, approximately 96% of them seen just once. The source material was naive CD4+ T cells sorted from blood. Every receptor here comes from a man aged 30-40 years in good health. CDR3s include the opening cysteine and the closing phenylalanine or tryptophan. Fields, in order: clone size, V gene, J gene, D gene, CDR3 DNA, CDR3 protein. The D gene is left open where the match is weak. Only some rows state a clone size, as once, few, many or a class for expanded clones.

abundance: NA; v_gene: TRBV28; j_gene: TRBJ1-4; d_gene: TRBD1; CDR3nt: TGTGCCAGCAGTTTACGGACAGGACTCACTAATGAAAAACTGTTTTTT; CDR3aa: CASSLRTGLTNEKLFF
abundance: NA; v_gene: TRBV6-1; j_gene: TRBJ2-7; d_gene: TRBD1; CDR3nt: TGTGCCAGCAGTGAAATTTTGACAGGGGAGTCCTACGAGCAGTACTTC; CDR3aa: CASSEILTGESYEQYF
abundance: once; v_gene: TRBV9; j_gene: TRBJ2-1; d_gene: TRBD2; CDR3nt: TGTGCCAGCAGCTTTTCCGGGACTAGCAGTGAGCAGTTCTTC; CDR3aa: CASSFSGTSSEQFF
abundance: NA; v_gene: TRBV18; j_gene: TRBJ2-7; d_gene: TRBD2; CDR3nt: TGTGCCAGCTCACCACTCTCGCTAGCGGGAGGGCCGAACGAGCAGTACTTC; CDR3aa: CASSPLSLAGGPNEQYF
abundance: NA; v_gene: TRBV9; j_gene: TRBJ1-1; d_gene: TRBD1; CDR3nt: TGTGCCAGCAGCCCCCACACAGGGGTCACTGAAGCTTTCTTT; CDR3aa: CASSPHTGVTEAFF
abundance: NA; v_gene: TRBV4-2; j_gene: TRBJ2-1; d_gene: NA; CDR3nt: TGTGCCAGCAGCCAAGTTGAGGGGAGCTCCTACAATGAGCAGTTCTTC; CDR3aa: CASSQVEGSSYNEQFF
abundance: NA; v_gene: TRBV2; j_gene: TRBJ2-1; d_gene: NA; CDR3nt: TGTGCCAGCAGTCAAAGGGGGGGAGGCTCGAATGAGCAGTTCTTC; CDR3aa: CASSQRGGGSNEQFF
abundance: NA; v_gene: TRBV5-6; j_gene: TRBJ2-3; d_gene: NA; CDR3nt: TGTGCCAGCAGCTACCCTCTTACTAGCACAGATACGCAGTATTTT; CDR3aa: CASSYPLTSTDTQYF
abundance: NA; v_gene: TRBV11-2; j_gene: TRBJ1-3; d_gene: NA; CDR3nt: TGTGCCAGCAGCTCCAGTTACTCTGGAAACACCATATATTTT; CDR3aa: CASSSSYSGNTIYF
abundance: NA; v_gene: TRBV5-4; j_gene: TRBJ2-5; d_gene: NA; CDR3nt: TGTGCCAGCAGCCGTTCGCAGCAAGAGACCCAGTACTTC; CDR3aa: CASSRSQQETQYF
abundance: NA; v_gene: TRBV10-1; j_gene: TRBJ2-7; d_gene: TRBD1; CDR3nt: TGCGCCAGCAGTGAGCCGGGACAGCAGCAGTACTTC; CDR3aa: CASSEPGQQQYF
abundance: NA; v_gene: TRBV2; j_gene: TRBJ2-3; d_gene: NA; CDR3nt: TGTGCCAGCAGTGTCAGGGCGATGGGGACAGATACGCAGTATTTT; CDR3aa: CASSVRAMGTDTQYF
abundance: NA; v_gene: TRBV27; j_gene: TRBJ2-7; d_gene: TRBD1; CDR3nt: TGTGCCAGCAGAACCGGGACAGAAAGCTACGAGCAGTACTTC; CDR3aa: CASRTGTESYEQYF
abundance: NA; v_gene: TRBV27; j_gene: TRBJ2-2; d_gene: NA; CDR3nt: TGTGCCAGCAGTCCCCGGGTCGGGGAGCTGTTTTTT; CDR3aa: CASSPRVGELFF
abundance: NA; v_gene: TRBV7-9; j_gene: TRBJ1-1; d_gene: NA; CDR3nt: TGTGCCAGCAGCTTATCATCGGGTAGAGCTTTCTTT; CDR3aa: CASSLSSGRAFF